A single T cell receptor (beta chain) is shown here with its context. These data originate in a study of blood T cell repertoires in COVID-19. Clones were read by immunoSEQ multiplex PCR, and TCRdb kept only the in-frame ones, dropping some. The sample has roughly 440,000 clones, approximately 90% seen once. This CDR3 is 15 amino acids long. The germline V gene encodes CDR1 ENHRY and CDR2 SYGVKD. Unmatched junction bases numbered 7, after V lost 5 bases and J lost 3 bases. Sequencing was carried out using peripheral blood. The origin of this receptor is a woman in her fifties or sixties with COVID-19, enrolled during active disease. This rearrangement joins TRBV10-3 to TRBJ2-5; 9 nucleotides agree with TRBD2. The CDR3 loop is CAISQTSGSEETQYF. The CDR3 nucleotides read TGTGCCATCAGTCAGACTAGCGGATCGGAAGAGACCCAGTACTTC.